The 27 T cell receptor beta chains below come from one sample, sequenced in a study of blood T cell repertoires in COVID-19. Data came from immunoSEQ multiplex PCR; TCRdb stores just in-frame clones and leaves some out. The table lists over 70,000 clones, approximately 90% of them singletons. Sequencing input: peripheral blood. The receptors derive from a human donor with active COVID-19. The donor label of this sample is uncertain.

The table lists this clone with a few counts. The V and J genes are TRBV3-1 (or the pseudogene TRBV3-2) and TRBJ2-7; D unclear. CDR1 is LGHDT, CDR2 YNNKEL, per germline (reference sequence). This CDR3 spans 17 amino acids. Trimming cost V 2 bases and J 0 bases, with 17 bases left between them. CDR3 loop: CASSQWLQSRVSYEQYF. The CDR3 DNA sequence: TGTGCCAGCAGCCAATGGCTCCAGAGTCGGGTCTCCTACGAGCAGTACTTC.

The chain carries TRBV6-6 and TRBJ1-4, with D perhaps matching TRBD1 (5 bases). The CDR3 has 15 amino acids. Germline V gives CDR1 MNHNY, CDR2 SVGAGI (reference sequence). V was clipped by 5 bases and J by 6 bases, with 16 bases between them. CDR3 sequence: CASSRLRDSDEKLFF. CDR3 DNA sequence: TGTGCCAGCAGTAGACTCAGGGATTCGGATGAAAAACTGTTTTTT.

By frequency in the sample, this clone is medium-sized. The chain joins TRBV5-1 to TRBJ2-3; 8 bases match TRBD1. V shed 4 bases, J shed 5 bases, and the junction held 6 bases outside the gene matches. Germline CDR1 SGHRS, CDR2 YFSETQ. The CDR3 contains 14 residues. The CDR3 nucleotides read TGCGCCAGCAGCCTCACAGGGGGTAGAGATACGCAGTATTTT. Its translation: CASSLTGGRDTQYF.

The CDR3 loop is CASSLGTGGTEAFF. CDR3 in DNA: TGTGCCAGTAGTCTCGGGACAGGGGGGACTGAAGCTTTCTTT. This rearrangement joins TRBV19 to TRBJ1-1; 11 bases match TRBD1. This CDR3 region has 14 residues. CDR1 is LNHDA, CDR2 SQIVND, per germline (reference sequence). V dropped 5 bases and J dropped 5; count of bases not matched to a gene: 4. The full variable domain, rest sourced from reference TRBV19 and TRBJ1-1, is DGGITQSPKYLFRKEGQNVTLSCEQNLNHDAMYWYRQDPGQGLRLIYYSQIVNDFQKGDIAEGYSVSREKKESFPLTVTSAQKNPTAFYLCASSLGTGGTEAFFGQGTRLTVV.

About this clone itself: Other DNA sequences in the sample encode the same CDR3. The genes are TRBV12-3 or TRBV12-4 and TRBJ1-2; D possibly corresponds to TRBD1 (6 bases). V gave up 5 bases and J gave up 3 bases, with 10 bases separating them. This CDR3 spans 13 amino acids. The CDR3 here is CASSGQGYYGYTF. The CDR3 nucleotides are TGTGCCAGCAGTGGTCAGGGGTACTATGGCTACACCTTC.

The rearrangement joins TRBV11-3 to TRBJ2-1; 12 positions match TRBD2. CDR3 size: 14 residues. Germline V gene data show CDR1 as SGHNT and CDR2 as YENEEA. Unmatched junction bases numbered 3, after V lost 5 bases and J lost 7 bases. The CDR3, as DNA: TGTGCCAGCAGCCCCGGGACTAGCGGGAATGAGCAGTTCTTC. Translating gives CASSPGTSGNEQFF.

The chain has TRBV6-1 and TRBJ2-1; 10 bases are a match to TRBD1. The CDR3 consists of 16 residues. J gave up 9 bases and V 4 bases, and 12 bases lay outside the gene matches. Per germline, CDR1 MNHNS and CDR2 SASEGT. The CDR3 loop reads CASSATGTGALGEQFF. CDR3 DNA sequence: TGTGCCAGCAGTGCCACCGGGACAGGGGCGTTGGGTGAGCAGTTCTTC.

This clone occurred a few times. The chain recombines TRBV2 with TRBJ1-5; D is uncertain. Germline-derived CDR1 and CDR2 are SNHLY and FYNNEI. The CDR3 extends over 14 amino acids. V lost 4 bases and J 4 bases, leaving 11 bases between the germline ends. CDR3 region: CASSGAGHNQPQHF. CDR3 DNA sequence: TGTGCCAGCAGTGGCGCAGGCCATAATCAGCCCCAGCATTTT.

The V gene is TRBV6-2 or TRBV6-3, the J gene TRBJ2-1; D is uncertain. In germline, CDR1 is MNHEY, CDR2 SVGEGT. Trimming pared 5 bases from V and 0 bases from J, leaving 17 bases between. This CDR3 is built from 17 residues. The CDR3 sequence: CASSDPSGFSSYNEQFF. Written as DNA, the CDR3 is TGTGCCAGCAGTGACCCATCGGGTTTTAGCTCCTACAATGAGCAGTTCTTC.

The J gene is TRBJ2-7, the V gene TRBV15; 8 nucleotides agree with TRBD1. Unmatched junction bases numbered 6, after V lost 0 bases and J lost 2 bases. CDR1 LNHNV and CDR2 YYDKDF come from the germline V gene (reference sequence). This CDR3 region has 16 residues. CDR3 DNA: TGTGCCACCAGCAGAGAAGGGACAGGTCCAACCTACGAGCAGTACTTC. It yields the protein CATSREGTGPTYEQYF.

The CDR3 loop reads CATSEAGTTGFVKQFF. In nucleotides, the CDR3 is TGTGCCACCAGTGAGGCCGGGACTACCGGTTTTGTTAAGCAGTTCTTC. This chain links TRBV24-1 with TRBJ2-1; 7 positions agree with TRBD2. After removal of 4 bases from V and 11 bases from J, the junction contained 16 bases not matched to a gene. There are 16 residues in the CDR3. Germline CDR1 KGHDR, CDR2 SFDVKD.

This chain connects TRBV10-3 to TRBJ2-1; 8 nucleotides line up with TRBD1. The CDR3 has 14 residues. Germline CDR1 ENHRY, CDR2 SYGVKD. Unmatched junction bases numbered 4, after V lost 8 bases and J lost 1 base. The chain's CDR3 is CAIGRDRSYNEQFF. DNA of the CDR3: TGTGCCATCGGAAGGGACAGGTCCTACAATGAGCAGTTCTTC.

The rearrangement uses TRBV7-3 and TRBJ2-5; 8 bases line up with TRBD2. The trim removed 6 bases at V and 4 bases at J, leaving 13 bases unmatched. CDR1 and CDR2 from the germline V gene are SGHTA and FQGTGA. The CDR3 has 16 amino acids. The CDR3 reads CASSLNSGAAGETQYF. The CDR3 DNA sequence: TGTGCCAGCAGTCTCAATAGCGGGGCCGCTGGAGAGACCCAGTACTTC.

In DNA form, the CDR3 reads TGTGCCAGCAGCACCCCGGGACTAGCGGGGGGGGCCTACGAGCAGTACTTC. It translates to CASSTPGLAGGAYEQYF. This sequence joins TRBV7-2 and TRBJ2-7; 16 nucleotides match TRBD2. J lost 2 bases, V lost 5 bases, and 6 bases had no gene match. Germline V CDR1 and CDR2: SGHTA, FQGNSA. CDR3 length: 17 residues.

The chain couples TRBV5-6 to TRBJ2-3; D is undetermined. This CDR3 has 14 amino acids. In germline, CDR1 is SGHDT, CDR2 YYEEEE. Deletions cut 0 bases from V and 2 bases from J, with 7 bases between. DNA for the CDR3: TGTGCCAGCAGCTTGGACTCGCTCACAGATACGCAGTATTTT. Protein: CASSLDSLTDTQYF.

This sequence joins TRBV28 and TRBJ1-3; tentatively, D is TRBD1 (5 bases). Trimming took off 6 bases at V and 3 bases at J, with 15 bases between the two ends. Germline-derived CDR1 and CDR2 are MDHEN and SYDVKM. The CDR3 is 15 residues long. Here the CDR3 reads CASRIQGGRGNTIYF. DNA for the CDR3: TGTGCCAGCAGAATTCAGGGAGGGCGTGGAAACACCATATATTTT.

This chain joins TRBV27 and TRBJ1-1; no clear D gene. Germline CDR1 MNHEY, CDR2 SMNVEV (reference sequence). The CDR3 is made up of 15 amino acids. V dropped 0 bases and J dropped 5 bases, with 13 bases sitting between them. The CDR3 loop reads CASSLSTVFPTEAFF. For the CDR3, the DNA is TGTGCCAGCAGTTTATCCACAGTGTTTCCTACTGAAGCTTTCTTT.

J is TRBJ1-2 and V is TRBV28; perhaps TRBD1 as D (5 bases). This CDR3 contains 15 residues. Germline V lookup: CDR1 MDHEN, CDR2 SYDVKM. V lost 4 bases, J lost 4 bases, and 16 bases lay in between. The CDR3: CASSSSTGGGYGYTF. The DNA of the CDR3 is TGTGCCAGCAGTTCCTCGACCGGGGGGGGCTATGGCTACACCTTC.

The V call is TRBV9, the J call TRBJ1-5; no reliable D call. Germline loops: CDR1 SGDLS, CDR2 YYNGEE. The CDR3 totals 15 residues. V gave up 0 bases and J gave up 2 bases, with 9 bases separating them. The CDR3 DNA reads TGTGCCAGCAGCGTAGGCCCGGCGGGCAATCAGCCCCAGCATTTT. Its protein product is CASSVGPAGNQPQHF.

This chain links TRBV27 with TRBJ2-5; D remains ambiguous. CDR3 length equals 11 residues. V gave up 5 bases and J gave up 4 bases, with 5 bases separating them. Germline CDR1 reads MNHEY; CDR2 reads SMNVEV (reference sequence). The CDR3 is CASSKRETQYF. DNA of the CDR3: TGTGCCAGCAGTAAGAGAGAGACCCAGTACTTC.

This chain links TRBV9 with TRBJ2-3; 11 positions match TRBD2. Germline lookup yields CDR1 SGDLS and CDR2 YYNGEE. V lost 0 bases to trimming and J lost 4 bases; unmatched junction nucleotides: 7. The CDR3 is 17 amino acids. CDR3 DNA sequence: TGTGCCAGCAGCGTAGTGGGTAGCGGGGGGGCCGCAGATACGCAGTATTTT. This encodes CASSVVGSGGAADTQYF.

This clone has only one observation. The CDR3 DNA reads as TGTGCCAGCAGTAGGACAGTCCAAGAGACCCAGTACTTC. This encodes CASSRTVQETQYF. J is TRBJ2-5 and V is TRBV6-5; D is perhaps TRBD1 (6 bases). V was shortened by 5 bases and J by 1 base, with 8 bases between the two germline ends. The CDR3 is made up of 13 amino acids. Germline CDR1 and CDR2: MNHEY and SVGAGI.

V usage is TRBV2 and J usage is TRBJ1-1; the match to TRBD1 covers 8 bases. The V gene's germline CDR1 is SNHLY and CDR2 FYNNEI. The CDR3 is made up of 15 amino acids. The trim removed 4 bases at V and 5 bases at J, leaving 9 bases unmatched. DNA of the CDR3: TGTGCCAGCAGTGGAACAGGGGGGGGGTGGACTGAAGCTTTCTTT. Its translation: CASSGTGGGWTEAFF.

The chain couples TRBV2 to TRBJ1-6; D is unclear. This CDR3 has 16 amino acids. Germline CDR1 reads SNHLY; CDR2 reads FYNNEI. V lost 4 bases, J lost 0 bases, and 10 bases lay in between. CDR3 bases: TGTGCCAGCAGTGGACCGCGGAGCTCCTATAATTCACCCCTCCACTTT. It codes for CASSGPRSSYNSPLHF.

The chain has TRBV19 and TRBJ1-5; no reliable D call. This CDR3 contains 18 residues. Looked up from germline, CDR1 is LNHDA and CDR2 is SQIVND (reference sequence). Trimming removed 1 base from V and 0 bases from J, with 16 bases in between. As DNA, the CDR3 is TGTGCCAGTAGTATAGGTTTGCGGGATGCCCATAGCAATCAGCCCCAGCATTTT. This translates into CASSIGLRDAHSNQPQHF. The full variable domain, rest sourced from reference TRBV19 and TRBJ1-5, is DGGITQSPKYLFRKEGQNVTLSCEQNLNHDAMYWYRQDPGQGLRLIYYSQIVNDFQKGDIAEGYSVSREKKESFPLTVTSAQKNPTAFYLCASSIGLRDAHSNQPQHFGDGTRLSIL.

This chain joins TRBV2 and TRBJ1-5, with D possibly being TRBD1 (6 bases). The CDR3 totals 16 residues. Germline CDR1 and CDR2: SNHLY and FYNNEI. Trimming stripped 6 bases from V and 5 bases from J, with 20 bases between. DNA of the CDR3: TGTGCCAGCAGCGACCCCGGGGACATTGAGTATCAGCCCCAGCATTTT. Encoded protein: CASSDPGDIEYQPQHF. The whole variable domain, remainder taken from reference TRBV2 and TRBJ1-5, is EPEVTQTPSHQVTQMGQEVILRCVPISNHLYFYWYRQILGQKVEFLVSFYNNEISEKSEIFDDQFSVERPDGSNFTLKIRSTKLEDSAMYFCASSDPGDIEYQPQHFGDGTRLSIL.

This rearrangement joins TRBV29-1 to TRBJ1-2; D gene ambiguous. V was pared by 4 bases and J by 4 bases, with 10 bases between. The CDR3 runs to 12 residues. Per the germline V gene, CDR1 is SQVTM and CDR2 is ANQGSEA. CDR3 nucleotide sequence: TGCAGCGTTGGGAGGGCATCCTATGGCTACACCTTC. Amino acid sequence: CSVGRASYGYTF.